The 27 T cell receptor beta chains in this list originate from one sample, sequenced in a study of blood T cells in healthy people across ages. Together with a sample-barcoded 5' primer, a J-beta primer mix was included in a second PCR lasting about 7 to 11 cycles. TCRdb reprocessed the 5' RACE reads with MiXCR, giving one entry per CDR3 protein. The sample carries fewer than 1,200,000 distinct CDR3 sequences, 25% recorded once. These data also featured in a second study, about T cells of mothers and their children.

Sequenced input: blood. Every receptor here comes from a girl aged 2 to 9 in good health.

This sequence joins TRBV10-1 and TRBJ2-4; D call uncertain. The V end was cut by 2 bases, the J end by 6 bases, with 11 bases between. The CDR3 runs to 14 residues. Germline V gives CDR1 WNHNN, CDR2 SYGVQD (reference sequence). The CDR3 protein is CASSERQVGNIQYF. The CDR3 DNA sequence: TGCGCCAGCAGTGAGAGGCAGGTTGGAAACATTCAGTACTTC.

The chain links TRBV6-1 to TRBJ2-7; TRBD2 aligns across 8 bases. Germline V gene sequence: CDR1 MNHNS, CDR2 SASEGT. With V trimmed by 9 bases and J by 0 bases, 13 bases remained unmatched. The CDR3 consists of 16 residues. CDR3 sequence (DNA): TGTGCCAGTTATGGACAGCTCGGGACTAGCTCCTACGAGCAGTACTTC. Amino acids: CASYGQLGTSSYEQYF.

V is TRBV20-1 and J is TRBJ2-3; 12 bases are a match to TRBD2. The CDR3 totals 15 residues. CDR1 is DFQATT and CDR2 is SNEGSKA in the germline V gene (reference sequence). With 6 bases clipped from V and 4 bases from J, the junction kept 8 bases outside the gene matches. For the CDR3, the DNA is TGCAGTGCCATACCGCTAGCGGGAGGGCCAGATACGCAGTATTTT. Translating it yields CSAIPLAGGPDTQYF.

This clonotype has more than one count but fewer than ten. The rearrangement links TRBV5-1 to TRBJ2-4; possibly TRBD2 for D (5 bases). This CDR3 is 16 amino acids long. Germline CDR1 and CDR2: SGHRS and YFSETQ. Trimming took off 0 bases at V and 7 bases at J, with 17 bases between the two ends. DNA of the CDR3: TGCGCCAGCAGCTTGGAATCTCAACGCGAGGGCAACATTCAGTACTTC. Translation: CASSLESQREGNIQYF.

This clonotype was picked up a small number of times. The chain couples TRBV4-2 to TRBJ2-3, with 9 bases aligning to TRBD2. The J call may be mistaken, given a closer DNA end match to TRBJ2-5. Germline V gives CDR1 LGHNA, CDR2 YNFKEQ. The CDR3 consists of 18 residues. The CDR3 here is CASSQDGTSRAAPETQYF. As DNA, the CDR3 is TGTGCCAGCAGCCAAGATGGGACTAGCCGGGCCGCCCCGGAGACCCAGTACTTC.

This clonotype was detected only a few times. The V call is TRBV7-9, the J call TRBJ2-2; 8 bases line up with TRBD1. With V trimmed by 4 bases and J by 6 bases, 7 bases remained unmatched. The CDR3 loop spans 15 amino acids. CDR1 is SEHNR and CDR2 is FQNEAQ in the germline V gene (reference sequence). The CDR3 here is CASSSLTGASGELFF. The CDR3 coding sequence is TGTGCCAGCAGCTCCTTGACAGGGGCCTCCGGGGAGCTGTTTTTT.

The V and J genes are TRBV5-1 and TRBJ2-6; no clear D. V was clipped by 4 bases and J by 2 bases, with 10 bases between them. The CDR3 has 15 residues. CDR1 and CDR2 from the germline V gene are SGHRS and YFSETQ. The CDR3 DNA reads as TGCGCCAGCAGCCCATCCAGCCCTGGGGCCAACGTCCTGACTTTC. Translating gives CASSPSSPGANVLTF.

This clonotype was seen a handful of times. The chain recombines TRBV12-3 or TRBV12-4 with TRBJ2-1, with D perhaps TRBD1 (6 bases). TRBJ2-7 explains the end of the DNA better; the J call may be wrong. The CDR3 consists of 13 residues. CDR3 sequence (DNA): TGTGCCAGCATGGGGGCGTGGTCCTACGAGCAGTACTTC. Translated: CASMGAWSYEQYF.

In its sample, this clonotype was seen a few times. The chain joins TRBV7-2 to TRBJ2-1; TRBD2 aligns across 7 bases. Losses at the gene ends were 4 bases for V and 4 bases for J; bases not matched to a gene: 4. Germline lookup yields CDR1 SGHTA and CDR2 FQGNSA. The length of the CDR3 is 14 residues. The CDR3 DNA follows: TGTGCCAGCAGCTCCAGCGGGGAATACAATGAGCAGTTCTTC. Translating it yields CASSSSGEYNEQFF. The full variable domain, with the rest looked up from reference TRBV7-2 and TRBJ2-1, is GAGVSQSPSNKVTEKGKDVELRCDPISGHTALYWYRQSLGQGLEFLIYFQGNSAPDKSGLPSDRFSAERTGGSVSTLTIQRTQQEDSAVYLCASSSSGEYNEQFFGPGTRLTVL.

There are a few counts of this clonotype. The chain recombines TRBV6-2 or TRBV6-3 with TRBJ2-5; D is uncertain. The end of the DNA fits TRBJ2-1 better, so the J call may be wrong. CDR1 MNHEY and CDR2 SVGEGT come from the germline V gene. The length of the CDR3 is 16 residues. The CDR3 bases are TGTGCCAGCAGCGACACCGTTACTCACCTTACCTATGAGCAGTTCTTC. Encoded protein: CASSDTVTHLTYEQFF.

Only a few counts were recorded for this clonotype. The V call is TRBV28, the J call TRBJ2-4; TRBD2 matches 7 bases. This CDR3 contains 15 residues. V lost 2 bases to trimming and J lost 8 bases; unmatched junction nucleotides: 9. Germline V lookup: CDR1 MDHEN, CDR2 SYDVKM. Here the CDR3 reads CASSLGGEVVDIQYF. In DNA form, the CDR3 reads TGTGCCAGCAGTTTAGGGGGGGAGGTGGTAGACATTCAGTACTTC.

This clonotype was found a few times. This rearrangement joins TRBV9 to TRBJ1-1; D is unclear. This CDR3 is built from 14 residues. CDR1 SGDLS and CDR2 YYNGEE come from the germline V gene. Trimming shortened V by 3 bases and J by 1 base, and 10 bases separated the two germline ends. CDR3 in amino acids: CASSASSGNTEAFF. The CDR3 DNA reads TGTGCCAGCAGCGCCTCCTCGGGGAACACTGAAGCTTTCTTT.

The gene calls are TRBV3-1 and TRBJ1-2, with 8 bases lining up with TRBD1. The CDR3 extends over 14 amino acids. Germline trimming cut 4 bases from V and 3 bases from J; bases unmatched to any gene: 4. The germline CDR1 and CDR2 sequences are LGHDT and YNNKEL (reference sequence). This chain's CDR3 is CASSLLTGDYGYTF. CDR3 nucleotides: TGTGCCAGCAGCCTTTTGACAGGGGACTATGGCTACACCTTC.

This clonotype was observed a single time. The chain recombines TRBV11-3 with TRBJ1-1, with D possibly matching TRBD1 (6 bases). Germline V CDR1 and CDR2: SGHNT, YENEEA. Trimming left V 0 bases short and J 0 bases short, with 11 bases between. The length of the CDR3 is 16 residues. The CDR3 spells CASSLDWGQMNTEAFF. Here the CDR3 DNA reads TGTGCCAGCAGCTTAGATTGGGGGCAGATGAACACTGAAGCTTTCTTT.

This clonotype was recorded a few times. J is TRBJ1-1 and V is TRBV20-1; D is undetermined. CDR1 and CDR2 from the germline V gene are DFQATT and SNEGSKA (reference sequence). Trimming removed 7 bases at V and 0 bases at J, with 15 bases between. CDR3 length: 14 residues. Written as DNA, the CDR3 is TGCAGTGTTTTGAGGGCCTTTATGAACACTGAAGCTTTCTTT. It yields the protein CSVLRAFMNTEAFF.

The CDR3, as DNA: TGTGCCAGTAGGCTTGACAGGGGTGGTCAGCCCCAGCATTTT. It translates to CASRLDRGGQPQHF. The V call is TRBV19, the J call TRBJ1-5; the match to TRBD1 covers 8 bases. Germline V gene sequence: CDR1 LNHDA, CDR2 SQIVND (reference sequence). This CDR3 spans 14 amino acids. Germline trimming cut 6 bases from V and 6 bases from J; bases unmatched to any gene: 7.

The V call is TRBV27, the J call TRBJ2-1, with D possibly matching TRBD2 (5 bases). With 5 bases removed from V and 6 bases from J, the gap between germline ends came to 23 bases. This CDR3 comprises 17 residues. CDR1 and CDR2 from the germline V gene are MNHEY and SMNVEV (reference sequence). CDR3 amino acids: CASSPYPSRVGVNEQFF. The CDR3 DNA is TGTGCCAGCAGTCCCTACCCTAGCCGGGTGGGAGTCAATGAGCAGTTCTTC.

This clonotype showed up just a few times. The rearrangement joins TRBV5-6 to TRBJ1-5; 8 positions match TRBD1. This CDR3 region has 14 residues. CDR1 SGHDT and CDR2 YYEEEE come from the germline V gene. V shed 4 bases, J shed 7 bases, and the junction held 7 bases outside the gene matches. The CDR3 spells CASSIQTGDQPQHF. CDR3 bases: TGTGCCAGCAGCATACAGACAGGGGACCAGCCCCAGCATTTT.

This sequence joins TRBV3-1 and TRBJ2-1, with TRBD2 identical over 8 bases. The CDR3 has 16 amino acids. Germline trimming cut 3 bases from V and 1 base from J; bases unmatched to any gene: 5. Germline loops: CDR1 LGHDT, CDR2 YNNKEL (reference sequence). The CDR3 reads CASSHPGGDSYNEQFF. The CDR3 DNA reads TGTGCCAGCAGCCATCCCGGGGGGGATTCCTACAATGAGCAGTTCTTC.

The rearrangement links TRBV15 to TRBJ2-7; D not resolved. Germline V gene sequence: CDR1 LNHNV, CDR2 YYDKDF (reference sequence). V shed 0 bases and J shed 2 bases, with 8 bases lying between them. The CDR3 is made up of 14 amino acids. CDR3 DNA sequence: TGTGCCACCAGCAGAGATTACAACACCTACGAGCAGTACTTC. Amino acids: CATSRDYNTYEQYF.

J is TRBJ2-3 and V is TRBV29-1; D ambiguous. The CDR3 contains 12 residues. V gave up 2 bases and J gave up 5 bases, with 8 bases separating them. CDR1 and CDR2 (germline): SQVTM, ANQGSEA. The CDR3 here is CSVEYWGDTQYF. CDR3 DNA sequence: TGCAGCGTTGAATACTGGGGAGATACGCAGTATTTT.

This sequence joins TRBV5-1 and TRBJ2-2; possible D gene TRBD1, 6 bases. CDR1 and CDR2 from the germline V gene are SGHRS and YFSETQ. Trimming shortened V by 6 bases and J by 3 bases, and 12 bases separated the two germline ends. The CDR3 spans 14 residues. DNA for the CDR3: TGCGCCAGCACCGTGGACAGTTACACCGGGGAGCTGTTTTTT. Translating gives CASTVDSYTGELFF.

This chain connects TRBV11-1 to TRBJ2-7; TRBD1 matches 10 bases. Germline CDR1 SGHAT, CDR2 FQDESV (reference sequence). The CDR3 loop spans 21 amino acids. With V trimmed by 4 bases and J by 2 bases, 23 bases remained unmatched. CDR3 sequence (DNA): TGTGCCAGCAGCTCCCCGGCCGTTTGGGACAGGGGCCACCCACACGCCTACGAGCAGTACTTC. Protein product: CASSSPAVWDRGHPHAYEQYF.

This clonotype was observed a handful of times. V and J are TRBV4-3 and TRBJ2-4, with 9 bases lining up with TRBD1. The CDR3 is made up of 13 amino acids. The trim removed 6 bases at V and 10 bases at J, leaving 7 bases unmatched. Germline V gene data show CDR1 as LGHNA and CDR2 as YSLEER. The CDR3 sequence: CASSGGQGSIQYF. Here the CDR3 DNA reads TGCGCCAGCAGTGGAGGACAGGGGTCTATTCAGTACTTC.

This clonotype turned up a few times. This sequence joins TRBV12-3 or TRBV12-4 and TRBJ2-7, with 7 nucleotides matching TRBD1. V was clipped by 5 bases and J by 5 bases; unmatched bases: 12. This CDR3 has 15 amino acids. The CDR3 coding sequence is TGTGCCAGCAGTGGGGACAGAAACTCCCCCCACGAGCAGTACTTC. Its translation: CASSGDRNSPHEQYF.

The genes are TRBV10-3 and TRBJ2-5, with a tentative D call TRBD2 (5 bases). The assigned J gene may be wrong: the sequence end matches TRBJ2-7 better. This CDR3 contains 11 residues. Germline V gene data show CDR1 as ENHRY and CDR2 as SYGVKD. CDR3 DNA sequence: TGTGCCATCAAGGAGGAGAACGAGCAGTACTTC. Encoded protein: CAIKEENEQYF.

This clonotype has only a few counts. The chain carries TRBV5-1 and TRBJ2-7, with D tentatively TRBD2 (6 bases). In germline, CDR1 is SGHRS, CDR2 YFSETQ. V was shortened by 0 bases and J by 1 base, with 8 bases between the two germline ends. The CDR3 consists of 14 residues. Written as DNA, the CDR3 is TGCGCCAGCAGCTTGGAGCTAGCGTCCTACGAGCAGTACTTC. Protein product: CASSLELASYEQYF.